Below are 7 T cell receptor beta chains sequenced from a single sample in a study of PD-1 blockade in mismatch repair-deficient tumors. Clones were read by immunoSEQ multiplex PCR, and TCRdb kept only the in-frame ones, dropping some. The table includes around 100,000 clones, over 60% detected once. The sequences come from peripheral blood, collected 60 weeks after starting pembrolizumab. The receptor set was obtained from an adult with mismatch repair-deficient cancer.

The chain couples TRBV6-1 to TRBJ1-1; D is unclear. The CDR3 totals 16 residues. V shed 2 bases and J shed 1 base, with 14 bases lying between them. Germline lookup yields CDR1 MNHNS and CDR2 SASEGT. In DNA form, the CDR3 reads TGTGCCAGCAGTGAACAGCCGGGCAGAGGGAACACTGAAGCTTTCTTT. Its protein is CASSEQPGRGNTEAFF.

This chain uses TRBV9 with TRBJ2-6; D is undetermined. Germline-derived CDR1 and CDR2 are SGDLS and YYNGEE. The V end was cut by 3 bases, the J end by 0 bases, with 4 bases between. The CDR3 spans 14 residues. The CDR3 DNA reads TGTGCCAGCAGCGCACACTCTGGGGCCAACGTCCTGACTTTC. This sequence encodes CASSAHSGANVLTF.

J is TRBJ2-2 and V is TRBV7-6; no clear D gene. Germline CDR1 SGHVS, CDR2 FNYEAQ. V was shortened by 1 base and J by 6 bases, with 6 bases between the two germline ends. The CDR3 runs 13 residues. The CDR3 DNA is TGTGCCAGCAGCTTAGAAGCTCCCGGGGAGCTGTTTTTT. It is translated as CASSLEAPGELFF.

V usage is TRBV2 and J usage is TRBJ2-2; 7 bases map to TRBD2. J was trimmed by 6 bases and V by 0 bases; bases with no gene match: 7. Germline CDR1 SNHLY, CDR2 FYNNEI. The CDR3 length is 16 residues. The CDR3 sequence: CASSEAGGRSSGELFF. The CDR3 nucleotides are TGTGCCAGCAGTGAAGCGGGAGGGCGGAGTTCCGGGGAGCTGTTTTTT.

The chain employs TRBV5-6 and TRBJ1-1; D is ambiguous. V was shortened by 0 bases and J by 4 bases, with 10 bases between the two germline ends. Per the germline V gene, CDR1 is SGHDT and CDR2 is YYEEEE. The CDR3 covers 14 residues. CDR3 region: CASSLGWGGTEAFF. CDR3 bases: TGTGCCAGCAGCTTGGGGTGGGGAGGCACTGAAGCTTTCTTT.

The V gene is TRBV9, the J gene TRBJ2-2; no reliable D call. Germline CDR1 SGDLS, CDR2 YYNGEE. V was clipped by 3 bases and J by 3 bases, with 9 bases between them. This CDR3 is built from 14 residues. The CDR3 loop reads CASSARRDTGELFF. DNA of the CDR3: TGTGCCAGCAGCGCCCGGCGTGACACCGGGGAGCTGTTTTTT.

CDR3 amino acids: CASSLRDYNEQFF. DNA for the CDR3: TGTGCCAGCAGCCTTCGGGATTACAATGAGCAGTTCTTC. V is TRBV7-9 and J is TRBJ2-1, with D perhaps TRBD2 (5 bases). The CDR3 runs to 13 residues. V shed 5 bases and J shed 4 bases, with 9 bases lying between them. The germline gives CDR1 SEHNR, CDR2 FQNEAQ (reference sequence).